The next 10 T cell receptor beta chains were all read from a single sample in a study of T cell repertoires in cytomegalovirus infection. TCRdb processed the reads anew with MiXCR; each CDR3 protein has one entry. The top ten clones hold approximately 8.2% of a sample with 600,000 to 800,000 distinct CDR3 sequences, 20% to 25% of them seen once. The sample consisted of CD8+ T cells from PBMCs. The receptors stem from a human donor in good health (CMV status not recorded). Some clones in this sample may be carry-over from other donors' samples.

V gene TRBV6-1 combines with J gene TRBJ1-1; D gene unclear. CDR3 length: 13 amino acids. The ends were cut back, 10 bases at V and 8 bases at J, with 20 bases in the middle. Germline V gene lookup returns CDR1 MNHNS and CDR2 SASEGT. CDR3 sequence: CATSRTALDEAFF. The CDR3 nucleotides read TGTGCCACCTCCAGGACGGCTCTTGACGAAGCTTTCTTT.

This clonotype was seen a handful of times. The chain recombines TRBV10-3 with TRBJ1-1; the D gene is possibly TRBD1 (6 bases). CDR3 length: 16 residues. CDR1 and CDR2 (germline): ENHRY, SYGVKD. V lost 8 bases and J lost 0, with 19 bases in between. The CDR3: CAIDPLPGTLNTEAFF. CDR3 DNA sequence: TGTGCCATCGACCCTTTGCCCGGGACATTGAACACTGAAGCTTTCTTT.

The chain carries TRBV5-1 and TRBJ2-3; TRBD2 matches at 15 bases. Germline CDR1 SGHRS, CDR2 YFSETQ. V dropped 7 bases and J dropped 0; count of bases not matched to a gene: 6. There are 17 residues in the CDR3. CDR3 coding DNA: TGCGCCAGCCTTCGGACTAGCGGGGGGGTTAGCACAGATACGCAGTATTTT. It specifies CASLRTSGGVSTDTQYF.

The V call is TRBV25-1, the J call TRBJ2-7; D is uncertain. Trimming took 4 bases from V and 3 from J, leaving 7 bases between them. The germline V gene encodes CDR1 MGHDK and CDR2 SYGVNS. The CDR3 is 12 residues long. The CDR3: CASSGAFYEQYF. DNA of the CDR3: TGTGCCAGCAGTGGAGCCTTCTACGAGCAGTACTTC.

This clonotype occurred many times. This chain connects TRBV6-2 or TRBV6-3 to TRBJ2-7; D unresolved. CDR1 is MNHEY and CDR2 is SVGEGT in the germline V gene. Trimming left V 5 bases short and J 0 bases short, with 11 bases between. This CDR3 has 14 residues. The CDR3 is CASSAETASYEQYV. CDR3 bases: TGTGCCAGCAGTGCCGAAACAGCCTCCTACGAGCAGTACGTC.

This clonotype was picked up many times. As DNA, the CDR3 is TGCAGTGCTTCTGATGAGAGGGCTTTTACTGAAGCTTTCTTT. This codes for CSASDERAFTEAFF. The genes are TRBV20-1 and TRBJ1-1; the D is unclear. The V gene's germline CDR1 is DFQATT and CDR2 SNEGSKA (reference sequence). V was shortened by 5 bases and J by 5 bases, with 18 bases between the two germline ends. There are 14 residues in the CDR3.

In the case of this clonotype: This likely comes from a read error, as the CDR3 has no conserved phenylalanine or tryptophan at its end. The V gene is TRBV4-3, the J gene TRBJ1-4; TRBD1 agrees at 10 bases. Germline V CDR1 and CDR2: LGHNA, YSLEER. V trimming: 3 bases; J trimming: 6 bases; junction bases outside the gene matches: 4. This CDR3 spans 15 amino acids. CDR3 sequence: CASSQFGTGDEKLFS. In DNA, the CDR3 is TGCGCCAGCAGCCAGTTCGGGACAGGGGATGAAAAACTGTTTTCT.

This chain connects TRBV20-1 to TRBJ2-7; D unresolved. The CDR3 contains 11 residues. The V gene's germline CDR1 is DFQATT and CDR2 SNEGSKA (reference sequence). The V end lost 7 bases, the J end lost 1 base, and 8 bases lay between the germline ends. CDR3 sequence reads: CSVRQSYEQYF. The CDR3 nucleotides read TGCAGTGTGCGGCAGTCCTACGAGCAGTACTTC.

J is TRBJ2-1 and V is TRBV19; 9 bases are a match to TRBD2. V shed 5 bases and J 3 bases; nucleotides not matched to a gene: 11. The V gene's germline CDR1 is LNHDA and CDR2 SQIVND (reference sequence). This CDR3 is built from 17 residues. Here the CDR3 DNA reads TGTGCCAGTAGTTTCTCCCTAGCTAGCGGGGTCTACAATGAGCAGTTCTTC. Its translation: CASSFSLASGVYNEQFF.

The V gene is TRBV6-5, the J gene TRBJ1-1; D is perhaps TRBD1 (6 bases). Germline V gene lookup returns CDR1 MNHEY and CDR2 SVGAGI. This CDR3 has 17 residues. V shed 6 bases and J shed 0 bases, with 20 bases lying between them. The CDR3 nucleotides are TGTGCCAGCAGGACCATTAAGGACAGAACCTTGAACACTGAAGCTTTCTTT. Amino acids: CASRTIKDRTLNTEAFF.